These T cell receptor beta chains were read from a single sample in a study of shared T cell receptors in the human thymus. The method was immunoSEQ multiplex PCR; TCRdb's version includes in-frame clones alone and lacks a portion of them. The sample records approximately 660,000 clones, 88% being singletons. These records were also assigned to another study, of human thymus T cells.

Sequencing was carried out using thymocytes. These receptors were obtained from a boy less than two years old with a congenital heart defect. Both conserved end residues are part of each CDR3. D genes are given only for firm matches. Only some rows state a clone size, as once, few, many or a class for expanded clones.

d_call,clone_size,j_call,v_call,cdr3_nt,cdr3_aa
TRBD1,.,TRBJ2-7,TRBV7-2,TGTGCCAGCAGCTTAGTTGATTCAGGGGGCCCAAGGGACTACGAGCAGTACTTC,CASSLVDSGGPRDYEQYF
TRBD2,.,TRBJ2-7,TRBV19,TGTGCCAGTAGTATACGAGCGGGAGGCCTCCCCCCCCTCGAGCAGTACTTC,CASSIRAGGLPPLEQYF
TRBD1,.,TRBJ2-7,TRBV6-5,TGTGCCAGCAGTTCGACTAGACAGGGGATCCTCTACGAGCAGTACTTC,CASSSTRQGILYEQYF
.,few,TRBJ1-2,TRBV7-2,TGTGCCAGCAGCTTAGCACAGCTCACCTTC,CASSLAQLTF
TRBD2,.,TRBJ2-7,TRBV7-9,TGTGCCAGCAGCTTAGCCTCTGGCGGGAGCGGCCGGTACGAGCAGTACTTC,CASSLASGGSGRYEQYF
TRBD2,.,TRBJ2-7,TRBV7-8,TGTGCCAGCAGCTTACCGTGTTGCGGGAGTACCTACGAGCAGTACTTC,CASSLPCCGSTYEQYF
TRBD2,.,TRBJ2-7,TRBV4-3,TGCGCCAGCAGCCAAGAACCCGGGAGGACGACCTACGAGCAGTACTTC,CASSQEPGRTTYEQYF
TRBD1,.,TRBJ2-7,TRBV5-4,TGTGCCAGCAGCAAACGACAGGGGACGGGGGACGAGCAGTACTTC,CASSKRQGTGDEQYF
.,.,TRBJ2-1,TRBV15,TGTGCCACCAGCAGAAGATCGGGAGAACGGGCCTACAATGAGCAGTTCTTC,CATSRRSGERAYNEQFF
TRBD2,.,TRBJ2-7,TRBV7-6,TGTGCCAGCAGCTTTGCTAGGACCCTAGCGGGAGGTTACTACGAGCAGTACTTC,CASSFARTLAGGYYEQYF
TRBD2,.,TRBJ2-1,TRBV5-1,TGCGCCAGCAGCCTGGGGACTAGCGGGAGGAATGAGCAGTTCTTC,CASSLGTSGRNEQFF
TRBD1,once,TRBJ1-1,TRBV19,TGTGCCAGTAGTATAGGGTGGTTGGACAGGGCGAACACTGAAGCTTTCTTT,CASSIGWLDRANTEAFF
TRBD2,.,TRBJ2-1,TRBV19,TGTGCCAGTAGTGCGGGACTAGGGGGTTTGGGAGGTACGTATAATGAGCAGTTCTTC,CASSAGLGGLGGTYNEQFF
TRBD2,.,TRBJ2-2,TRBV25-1,TGTGCCAGCAGCGAAGGAGTAGCGGGAGGTATCGCCGGGGAGCTGTTTTTT,CASSEGVAGGIAGELFF
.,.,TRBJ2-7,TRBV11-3,TGTGCCAGCAGCTTAGGGGGCAGGATCCACGAGCAGTACTTC,CASSLGGRIHEQYF
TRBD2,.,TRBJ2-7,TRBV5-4,TGTGCCAGCTCCCCTGAGGCGGGAGTGGACGAGCAGTACTTC,CASSPEAGVDEQYF
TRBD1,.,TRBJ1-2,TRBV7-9,TGTGCCAGCAGCTTGCGACAGGGTACCTATGGCTACACCTTC,CASSLRQGTYGYTF
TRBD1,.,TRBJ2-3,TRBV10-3,TGTGCCATCGGGCTAGGACAGGGCACAGATACGCAGTATTTT,CAIGLGQGTDTQYF
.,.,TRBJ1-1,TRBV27,TGTGCCAGCAGGGGGGGGGCCCCTTACGAAGCTTTCTTT,CASRGGAPYEAFF
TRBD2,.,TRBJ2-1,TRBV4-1,TGCGCCAGCAGCCAATCGAGGGCGGGAGGGTCTTCCTACAATGAGCAGTTCTTC,CASSQSRAGGSSYNEQFF
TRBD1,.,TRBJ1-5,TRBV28,TGTGCCAGCAGTGCCCTCGGGACAGGGCAGAATAGCAATCAGCCCCAGCATTTT,CASSALGTGQNSNQPQHF
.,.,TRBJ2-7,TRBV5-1,TGCGCCAGCAGCCCAACAGGGTTACGCGATTACGAGCAGTACTTC,CASSPTGLRDYEQYF
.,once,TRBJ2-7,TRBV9,TGTGCCAGCAGCCCCCATGCGGCGGGCCCTTCCTACGAGCAGTACTTC,CASSPHAAGPSYEQYF
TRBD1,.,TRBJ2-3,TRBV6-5,TGTGCCAGCAGTTACCAGGGGGCACCCACAGATACGCAGTATTTT,CASSYQGAPTDTQYF
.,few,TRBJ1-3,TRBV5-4,TGTGCCAGCAGCTCGTCACAGGAATCCTCTGGAAACACCATATATTTT,CASSSSQESSGNTIYF
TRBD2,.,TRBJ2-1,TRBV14,TGTGCCAGCAGCCCACAGCGGGAGCACTACAATGAGCAGTTCTTC,CASSPQREHYNEQFF
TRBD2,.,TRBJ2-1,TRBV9,TGTGCCAGCAGCGCTGGGGCTAGCGGGCGCTCCTACAATGAGCAGTTCTTC,CASSAGASGRSYNEQFF
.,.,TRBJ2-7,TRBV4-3,TGCGCCAGCAGCCAAGATTGTCAGGACTCCTACGAGCAGTACTTC,CASSQDCQDSYEQYF
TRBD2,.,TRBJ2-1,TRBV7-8,TGTGCCAGCAGCTTCAGGTTTCGCTCTGGGACTAGTATCTTGTCCTTACTCAATGAGCAGTTCTTC,CASSFRFRSGTSILSLLNEQFF
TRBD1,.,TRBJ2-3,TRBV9,TGTGCCAGCAGCAAAGCGGGACAGGGTTGCACAGATACGCAGTATTTT,CASSKAGQGCTDTQYF
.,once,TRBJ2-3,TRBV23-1,TGCGCCAGCAGTCCCCTACGACAGTTCCACCCCACAGATACGCAGTATTTT,CASSPLRQFHPTDTQYF
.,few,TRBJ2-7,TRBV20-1,TGCAGTGCTAGAGACGCGGGCGAGCAGTACTTC,CSARDAGEQYF
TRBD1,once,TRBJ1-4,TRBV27,TGTGCCAGCAGTTTAAGACAGGGTCGTGGAAAACTGTTTTTT,CASSLRQGRGKLFF
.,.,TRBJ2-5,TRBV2,TGTGCCAGCAGGGGGATGGGCAGGGGACGTCAAGAGACCCAGTACTTC,CASRGMGRGRQETQYF
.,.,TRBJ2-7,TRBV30,TGTGCCTGGAGTACCGGCAGGGAAGCCTACGAGCAGTACTTC,CAWSTGREAYEQYF
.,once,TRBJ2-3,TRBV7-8,TGTGCCAGCAGCTTAGCGACTCCCGATACGCAGTATTTT,CASSLATPDTQYF
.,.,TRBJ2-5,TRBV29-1,TGCAGCGTTGATGGTAGCCAAGAGACCCAGTACTTC,CSVDGSQETQYF
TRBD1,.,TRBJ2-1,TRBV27,TGTGCCAGCAGTTATACAGGGGACTCCTACAATGAGCAGTTCTTC,CASSYTGDSYNEQFF
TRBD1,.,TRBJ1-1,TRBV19,TGTGCCAGTAGTCTCAGGACAGGCGAGAGGATGAACACTGAAGCTTTCTTT,CASSLRTGERMNTEAFF
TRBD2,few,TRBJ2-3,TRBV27,TGTGCCAGCCTCCCGGTGGTAGCGGGAGGGCCTTTCACGCAGTATTTT,CASLPVVAGGPFTQYF
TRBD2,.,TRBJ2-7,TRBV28,TGTGCCAGCAGCCCCCCCGGAGAGCGGGAGGTCTACGAGCAGTACTTC,CASSPPGEREVYEQYF
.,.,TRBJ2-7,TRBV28,TGTGCCAGCAGTTTCCCCCGCCAGGGCGGATCCTCCGAGCAGTACTTC,CASSFPRQGGSSEQYF
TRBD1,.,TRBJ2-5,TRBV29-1,TGCAGCGGGGGGACAGGGCCCCAAGAGACCCAGTACTTC,CSGGTGPQETQYF
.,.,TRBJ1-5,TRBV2,TGTGCCAGCAGTCGAAAAGGCAGGGTGTTTAGCAATCAGCCCCAGCATTTT,CASSRKGRVFSNQPQHF
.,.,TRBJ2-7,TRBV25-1,TGTGCCAGCAGTGAATATCACAGGGCCTACGAGCAGTACTTC,CASSEYHRAYEQYF
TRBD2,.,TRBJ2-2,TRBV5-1,TGCGCCAGCAGGGACGGGGCTAGCGGGACTAACACCGGGGAGCTGTTTTTT,CASRDGASGTNTGELFF
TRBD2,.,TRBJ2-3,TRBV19,TGTGCCCCAGACCGGGGGCTAGGGACTAGCGGCACAGATACGCAGTATTTT,CAPDRGLGTSGTDTQYF
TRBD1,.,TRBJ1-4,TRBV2,TGTGCCAGCAGTGAAGGTGGGACAGTTAATGAAAAACTGTTTTTT,CASSEGGTVNEKLFF
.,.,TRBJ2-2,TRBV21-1,TGTGCCAGCAGCAAAGTCCTCTCTAGCGGATTAGTCGGGGAGCTGTTTTTT,CASSKVLSSGLVGELFF